This record covers a single T cell receptor beta chain. The record originates from a study of blood T cell repertoires in COVID-19. Across the whole study: The United States, Italy and Spain provided the acute and convalescent COVID-19 samples. T cells, B-cell-depleted T cells, or PBMCs provided the cDNA or gDNA that served as material.

Assay used: immunoSEQ multiplex PCR; TCRdb lists only in-frame clones, some missing. The table shows roughly 110,000 clones, with about 90% occurring only once. CDR1 is SGDLS, CDR2 YYNGEE, per germline. The length of the CDR3 is 15 residues. Trimming took off 3 bases at V and 1 base at J, with 11 bases between the two ends. This clonotype was obtained from a man aged 40-49 years with active or convalescent COVID-19. V and J are TRBV9 and TRBJ1-3; tentative D call: TRBD1 (6 bases). Sequences were obtained from peripheral blood. The CDR3 nucleotides read TGTGCCAGCAGCGCAAAACAGGGTTCTGGAAACACCATATATTTT. This gives the protein CASSAKQGSGNTIYF.